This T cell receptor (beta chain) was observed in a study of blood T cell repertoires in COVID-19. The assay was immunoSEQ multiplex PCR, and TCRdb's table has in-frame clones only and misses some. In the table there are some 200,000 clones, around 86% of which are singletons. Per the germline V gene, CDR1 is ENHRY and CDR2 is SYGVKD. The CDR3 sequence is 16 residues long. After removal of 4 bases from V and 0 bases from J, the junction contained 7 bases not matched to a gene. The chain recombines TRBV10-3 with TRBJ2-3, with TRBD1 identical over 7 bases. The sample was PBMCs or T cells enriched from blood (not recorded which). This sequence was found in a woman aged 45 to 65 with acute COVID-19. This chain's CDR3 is CAISGPGQSSTDTQYF. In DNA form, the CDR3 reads TGTGCCATCAGTGGACCGGGACAGTCTAGCACAGATACGCAGTATTTT.